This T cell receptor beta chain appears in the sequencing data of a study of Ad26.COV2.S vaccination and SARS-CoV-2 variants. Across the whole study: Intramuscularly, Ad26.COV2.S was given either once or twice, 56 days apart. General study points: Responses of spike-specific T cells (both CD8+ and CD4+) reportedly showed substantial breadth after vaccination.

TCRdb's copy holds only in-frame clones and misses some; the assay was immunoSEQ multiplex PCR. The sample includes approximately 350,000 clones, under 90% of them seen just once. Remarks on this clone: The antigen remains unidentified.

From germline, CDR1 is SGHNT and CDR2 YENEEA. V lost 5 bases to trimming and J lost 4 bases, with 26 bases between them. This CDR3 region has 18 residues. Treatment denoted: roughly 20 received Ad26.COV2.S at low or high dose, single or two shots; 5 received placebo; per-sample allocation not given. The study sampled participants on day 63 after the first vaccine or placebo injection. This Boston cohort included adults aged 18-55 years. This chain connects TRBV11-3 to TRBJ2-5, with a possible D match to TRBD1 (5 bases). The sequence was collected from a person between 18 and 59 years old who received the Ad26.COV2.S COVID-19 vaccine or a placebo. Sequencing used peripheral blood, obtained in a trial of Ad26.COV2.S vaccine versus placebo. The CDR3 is CASSPPSLDRILGETQYF. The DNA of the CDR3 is TGTGCCAGCAGCCCGCCCTCGTTAGACAGAATTTTGGGAGAGACCCAGTACTTC.